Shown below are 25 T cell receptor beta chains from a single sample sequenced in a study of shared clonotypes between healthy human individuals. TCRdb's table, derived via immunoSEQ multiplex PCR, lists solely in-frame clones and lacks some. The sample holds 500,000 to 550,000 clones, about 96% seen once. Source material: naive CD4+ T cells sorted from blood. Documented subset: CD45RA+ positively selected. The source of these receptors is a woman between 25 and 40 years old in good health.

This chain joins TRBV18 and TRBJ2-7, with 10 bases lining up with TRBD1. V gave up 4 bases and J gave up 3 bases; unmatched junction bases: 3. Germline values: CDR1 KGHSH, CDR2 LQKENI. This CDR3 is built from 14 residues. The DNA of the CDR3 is TGTGCCAGCTCACACCGGGACAGGGGCTACGAGCAGTACTTC. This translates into CASSHRDRGYEQYF.

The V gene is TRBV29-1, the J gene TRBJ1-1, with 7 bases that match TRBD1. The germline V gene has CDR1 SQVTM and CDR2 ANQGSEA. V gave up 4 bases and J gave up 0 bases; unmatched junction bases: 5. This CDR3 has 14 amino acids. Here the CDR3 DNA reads TGCAGCGTTGGGGGACAGAGCATGAACACTGAAGCTTTCTTT. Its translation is CSVGGQSMNTEAFF.

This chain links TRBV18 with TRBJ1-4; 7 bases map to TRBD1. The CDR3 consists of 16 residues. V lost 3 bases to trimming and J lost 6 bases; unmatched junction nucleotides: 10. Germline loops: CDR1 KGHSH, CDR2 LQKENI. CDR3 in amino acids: CASSPETGSEDEKLFF. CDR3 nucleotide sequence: TGTGCCAGCTCACCGGAGACAGGGAGTGAAGATGAAAAACTGTTTTTT.

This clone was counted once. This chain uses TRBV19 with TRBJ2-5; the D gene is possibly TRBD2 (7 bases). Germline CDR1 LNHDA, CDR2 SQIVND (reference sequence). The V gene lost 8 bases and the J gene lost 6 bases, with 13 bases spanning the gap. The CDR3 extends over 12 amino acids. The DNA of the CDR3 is TGTGCCAGTGCCAGCGGGACAAAGACCCAGTACTTC. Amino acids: CASASGTKTQYF.

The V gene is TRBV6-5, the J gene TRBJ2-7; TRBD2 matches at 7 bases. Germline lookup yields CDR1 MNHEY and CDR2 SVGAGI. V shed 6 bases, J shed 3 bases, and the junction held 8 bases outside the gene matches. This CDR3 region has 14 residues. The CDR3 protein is CASSTSGGYYEQYF. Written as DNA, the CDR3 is TGTGCCAGCAGCACATCGGGAGGCTACTACGAGCAGTACTTC.

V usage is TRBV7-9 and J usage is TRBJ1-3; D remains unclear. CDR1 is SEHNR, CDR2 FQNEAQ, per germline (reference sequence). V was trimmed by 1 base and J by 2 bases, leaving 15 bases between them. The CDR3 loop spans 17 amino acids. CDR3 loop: CASSLEISRVTGNTIYF. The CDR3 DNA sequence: TGTGCCAGCAGCTTAGAGATTTCTAGGGTTACTGGAAACACCATATATTTT.

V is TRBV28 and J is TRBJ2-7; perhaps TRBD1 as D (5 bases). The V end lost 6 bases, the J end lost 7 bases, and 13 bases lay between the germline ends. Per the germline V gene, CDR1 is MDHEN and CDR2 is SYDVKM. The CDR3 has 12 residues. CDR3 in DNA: TGTGCCAGCAGGTCAGGGTCGGGTGAGCAGTACTTC. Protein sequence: CASRSGSGEQYF. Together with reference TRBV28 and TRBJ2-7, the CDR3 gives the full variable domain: DVKVTQSSRYLVKRTGEKVFLECVQDMDHENMFWYRQDPGLGLRLIYFSYDVKMKEKGDIPEGYSVSREKKERFSLILESASTNQTSMYLCASRSGSGEQYFGPGTRLTVT.

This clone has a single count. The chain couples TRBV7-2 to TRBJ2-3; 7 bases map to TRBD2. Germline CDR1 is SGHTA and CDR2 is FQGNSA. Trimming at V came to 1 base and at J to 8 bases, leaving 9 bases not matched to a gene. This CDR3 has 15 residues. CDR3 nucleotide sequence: TGTGCCAGCAGCTTAGAACCAGCGGGAAGCTCTACGCAGTATTTT. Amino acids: CASSLEPAGSSTQYF.

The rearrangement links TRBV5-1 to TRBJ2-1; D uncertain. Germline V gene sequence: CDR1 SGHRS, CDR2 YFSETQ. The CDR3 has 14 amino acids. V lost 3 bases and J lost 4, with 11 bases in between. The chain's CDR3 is CASSSVGEYNEQFF. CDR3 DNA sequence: TGCGCCAGCAGCTCCGTGGGCGAGTACAATGAGCAGTTCTTC.

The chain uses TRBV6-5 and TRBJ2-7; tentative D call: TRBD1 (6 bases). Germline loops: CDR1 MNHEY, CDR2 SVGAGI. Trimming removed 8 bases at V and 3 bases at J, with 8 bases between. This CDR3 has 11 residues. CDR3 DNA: TGTGCCAGCGTACAGGGCTACGAGCAGTACTTC. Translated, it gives CASVQGYEQYF.

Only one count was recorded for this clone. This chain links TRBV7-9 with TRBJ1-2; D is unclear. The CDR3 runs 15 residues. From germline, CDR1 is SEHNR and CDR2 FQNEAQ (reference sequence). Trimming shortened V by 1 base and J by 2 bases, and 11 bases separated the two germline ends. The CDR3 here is CASSLEHSYNYGYTF. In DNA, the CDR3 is TGTGCCAGCAGCTTAGAGCACAGCTACAACTATGGCTACACCTTC. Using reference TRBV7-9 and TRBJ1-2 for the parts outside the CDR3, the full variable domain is DTGVSQNPRHKITKRGQNVTFRCDPISEHNRLYWYRQTLGQGPEFLTYFQNEAQLEKSRLLSDRFSAERPKGSFSTLEIQRTEQGDSAMYLCASSLEHSYNYGYTFGSGTRLTVV.

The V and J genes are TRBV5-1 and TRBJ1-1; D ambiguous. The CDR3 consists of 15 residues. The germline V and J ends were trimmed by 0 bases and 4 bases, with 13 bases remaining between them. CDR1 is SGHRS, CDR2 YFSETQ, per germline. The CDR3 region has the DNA TGCGCCAGCAGCTTGGCCGCGGGGTTAGGCACTGAAGCTTTCTTT. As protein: CASSLAAGLGTEAFF.

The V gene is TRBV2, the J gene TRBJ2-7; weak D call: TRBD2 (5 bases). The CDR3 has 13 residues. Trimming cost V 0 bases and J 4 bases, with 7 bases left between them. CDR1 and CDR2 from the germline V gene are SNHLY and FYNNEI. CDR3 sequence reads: CASSEAPGYEQYF. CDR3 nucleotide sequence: TGTGCCAGCAGTGAAGCGCCGGGATACGAGCAGTACTTC.

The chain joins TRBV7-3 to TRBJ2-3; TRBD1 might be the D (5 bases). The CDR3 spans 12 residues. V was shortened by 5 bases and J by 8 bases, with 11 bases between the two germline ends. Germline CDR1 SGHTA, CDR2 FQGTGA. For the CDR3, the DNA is TGTGCCAGCAGCCCCGCTGGGGCTACGCAGTATTTT. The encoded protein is CASSPAGATQYF.

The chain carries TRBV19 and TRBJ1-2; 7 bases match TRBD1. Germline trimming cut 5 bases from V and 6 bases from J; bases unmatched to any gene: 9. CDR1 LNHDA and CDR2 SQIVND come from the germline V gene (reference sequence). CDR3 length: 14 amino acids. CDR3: CASSGLQGGDGYTF. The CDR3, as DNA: TGTGCCAGTAGTGGCCTCCAGGGGGGGGATGGCTACACCTTC.

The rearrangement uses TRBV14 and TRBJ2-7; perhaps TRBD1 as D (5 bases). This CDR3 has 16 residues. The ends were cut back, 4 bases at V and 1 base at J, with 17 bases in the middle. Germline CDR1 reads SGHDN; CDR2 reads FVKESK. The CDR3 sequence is CASSPLGVIGSYEQYF. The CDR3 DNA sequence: TGTGCCAGCAGCCCCTTAGGGGTCATCGGGTCCTACGAGCAGTACTTC.

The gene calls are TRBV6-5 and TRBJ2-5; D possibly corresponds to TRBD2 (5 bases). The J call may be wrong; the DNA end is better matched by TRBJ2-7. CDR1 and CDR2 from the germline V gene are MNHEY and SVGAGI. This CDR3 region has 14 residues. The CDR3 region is CASSPTGMAYEQYF. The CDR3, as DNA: TGTGCCAGCAGTCCCACGGGGATGGCCTACGAGCAGTACTTC.

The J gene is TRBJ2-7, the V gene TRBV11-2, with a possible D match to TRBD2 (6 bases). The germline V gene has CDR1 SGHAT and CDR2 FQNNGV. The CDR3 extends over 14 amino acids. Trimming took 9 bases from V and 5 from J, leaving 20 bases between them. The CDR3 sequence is CASVRRDRWNEQYF. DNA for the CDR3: TGTGCCAGTGTCAGGAGGGATAGGTGGAACGAGCAGTACTTC.

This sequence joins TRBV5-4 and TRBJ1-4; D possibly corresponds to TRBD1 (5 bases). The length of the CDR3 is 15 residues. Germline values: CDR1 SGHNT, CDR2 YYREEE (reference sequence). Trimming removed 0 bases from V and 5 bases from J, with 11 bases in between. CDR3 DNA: TGTGCCAGCAGCTTGGCTCGGTCAGGGAATGAAAAACTGTTTTTT. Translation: CASSLARSGNEKLFF.

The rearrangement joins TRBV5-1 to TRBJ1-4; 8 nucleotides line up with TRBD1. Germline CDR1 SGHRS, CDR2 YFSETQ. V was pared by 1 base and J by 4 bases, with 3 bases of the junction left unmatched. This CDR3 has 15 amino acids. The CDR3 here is CASSLTTGVNEKLFF. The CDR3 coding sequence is TGCGCCAGCAGCTTGACGACAGGGGTTAATGAAAAACTGTTTTTT.

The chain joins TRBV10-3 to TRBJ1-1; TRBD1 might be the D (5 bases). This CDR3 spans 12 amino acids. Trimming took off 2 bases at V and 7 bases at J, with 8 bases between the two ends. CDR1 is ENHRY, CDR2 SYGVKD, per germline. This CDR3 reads CAISEEGVEAFF. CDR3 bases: TGTGCCATCAGTGAGGAAGGGGTTGAAGCTTTCTTT.

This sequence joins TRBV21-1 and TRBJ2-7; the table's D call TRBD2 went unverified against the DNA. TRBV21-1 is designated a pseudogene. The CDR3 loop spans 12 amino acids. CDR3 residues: CASSKDCRGQYF. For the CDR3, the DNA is TGTGCCAGCAGCAAAGACTGTAGAGGGCAGTACTTC.

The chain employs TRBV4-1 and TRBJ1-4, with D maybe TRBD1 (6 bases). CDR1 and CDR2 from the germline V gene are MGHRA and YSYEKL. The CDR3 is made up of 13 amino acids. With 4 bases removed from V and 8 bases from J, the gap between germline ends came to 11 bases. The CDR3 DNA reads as TGCGCCAGCAGCCGCCCCCAGGGGGAAAAACTGTTTTTT. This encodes CASSRPQGEKLFF.

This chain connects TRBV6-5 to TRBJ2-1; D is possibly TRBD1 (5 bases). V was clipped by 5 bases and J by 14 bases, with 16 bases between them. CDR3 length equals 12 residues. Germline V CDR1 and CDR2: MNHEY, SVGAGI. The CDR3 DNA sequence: TGTGCCAGCAGTGGTGGGGCGTCCACCAAGTTCTTC. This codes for CASSGGASTKFF.

The CDR3: CASKHTGLDEQFF. The CDR3 region has the DNA TGTGCCAGCAAACATACAGGGCTCGATGAGCAGTTCTTC. The chain combines TRBV6-1 with TRBJ2-1, with D perhaps matching TRBD1 (6 bases). This CDR3 has 13 residues. Germline assignment: CDR1 MNHNS and CDR2 SASEGT. V was cut by 7 bases and J by 8 bases, with 15 bases left in between.